This T cell receptor beta chain was captured in a study of response to subunit inactivated influenza vaccine. Germline V gene lookup returns CDR1 SQVTM and CDR2 ANQGSEA. Trimming took 0 bases from V and 4 from J, leaving 12 bases between them. The CDR3 is 14 residues long. This clonotype was counted a few times. TCRdb redid the calling of the RT-PCR reads with MiXCR, one entry per CDR3 protein. The data hold about 540,000 distinct CDR3 sequences, with under 30% observed a single time. This same sample was also taken into another study, of T cells expressing NK-cell markers. That source adds: In generating TCR beta cDNA, 5'RACE template switching with UMIs was used. HCMV seropositivity characterized most of the eight sequenced donors, and seronegativity one. With an anti-gamma-delta TCR antibody, sorting in several experiments was kept to alpha-beta TCR T cells. Dominant NKG2C+ clonotypes accounted for about 1.0-8% of CD8+ T cells in about six donors. In a handful of donors, dominant clonotypes made up about 25-60.1% of CD3+CD56-NKG2C+ cells.

The input for sequencing was CD4+ T cells sorted from PBMCs, taken approximately 12 days after vaccination. This clonotype was sampled from a man aged 50-60 years who received an inactivated influenza vaccine. V usage is TRBV29-1 and J usage is TRBJ1-2; D possibly corresponds to TRBD1 (5 bases). The CDR3 nucleotides read TGCAGCGTTGAAGATCTAGGGGAACCCTATGGCTACACCTTC. This sequence encodes CSVEDLGEPYGYTF. The full variable domain, with the rest looked up from reference TRBV29-1 and TRBJ1-2, is SAVISQKPSRDICQRGTSLTIQCQVDSQVTMMFWYRQQPGQSLTLIATANQGSEATYESGFVIDKFPISRPNLTFSTLTVSNMSPEDSSIYLCSVEDLGEPYGYTFGSGTRLTVV.